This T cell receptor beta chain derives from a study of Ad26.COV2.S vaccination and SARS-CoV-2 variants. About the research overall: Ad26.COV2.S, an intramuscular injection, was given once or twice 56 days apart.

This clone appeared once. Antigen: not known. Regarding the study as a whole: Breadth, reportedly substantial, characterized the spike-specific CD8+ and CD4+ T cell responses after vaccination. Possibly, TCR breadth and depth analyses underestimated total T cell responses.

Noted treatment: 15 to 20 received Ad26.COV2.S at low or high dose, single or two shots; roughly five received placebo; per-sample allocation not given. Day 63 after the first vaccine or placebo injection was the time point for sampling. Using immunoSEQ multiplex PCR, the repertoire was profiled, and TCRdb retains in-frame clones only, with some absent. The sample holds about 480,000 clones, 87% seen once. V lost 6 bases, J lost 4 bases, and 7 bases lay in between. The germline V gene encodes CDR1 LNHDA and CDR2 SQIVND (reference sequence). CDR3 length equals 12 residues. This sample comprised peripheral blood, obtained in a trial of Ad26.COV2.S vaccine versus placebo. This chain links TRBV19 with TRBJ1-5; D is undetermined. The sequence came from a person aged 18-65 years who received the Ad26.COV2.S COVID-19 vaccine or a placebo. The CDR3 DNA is TGTGCCAGTAGAGAGGGTAATCAGCCCCAGCATTTT. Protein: CASREGNQPQHF.